What follows are 30 T cell receptor beta chains derived from one specimen sequenced in a study of human T cells and chemical hapten exposure. Using its own MiXCR run on the RACE reads, TCRdb lists one record per CDR3 protein. Of 75,000 to 90,000 distinct CDR3 sequences in the sample, under 14% are singletons; the top ten hold around 3.7%. Time point meaning: patch test 3, about 24 weeks after DPC sensitization. The sample's treatment: therapeutic diphenylcyclopropenone sensitization with weekly scalp DPC. The material was whole blood, obtained in connection with sensitization to the hapten diphenylcyclopropenone (DPC). These receptors all stem from a woman aged 45-60 years with alopecia areata. Some clones in this sample may be carry-over from other donors' samples.

This clonotype appeared a few times. V gene TRBV29-1 combines with J gene TRBJ2-7, with 10 bases lining up with TRBD1. The CDR3 contains 13 residues. V lost 2 bases, J lost 5 bases, and 3 bases stayed unmatched. Germline V gene sequence: CDR1 SQVTM, CDR2 ANQGSEA. For the CDR3, the DNA is TGCAGCGTTGAAAGGGACAGGGGCAACGAGCAGTACTTC. Its protein is CSVERDRGNEQYF.

Concerning this clonotype: A read error may be the cause here, since a much bigger clone is one base away. This chain connects TRBV29-1 to TRBJ1-1; possibly TRBD1 for D (5 bases). Trimming removed 3 bases at V and 3 bases at J, with 17 bases between. This CDR3 contains 15 residues. CDR1 is SQVTM, CDR2 ANQGSEA, per germline. CDR3 DNA: TGCAGCGTTGAGGTTCAGGGACGGAGTTACACTGAAGCTTTCTTT. It codes for CSVEVQGRSYTEAFF.

This clonotype came up many times. The chain recombines TRBV19 with TRBJ2-2; tentatively, D is TRBD1 (6 bases). Germline V gene data show CDR1 as LNHDA and CDR2 as SQIVND (reference sequence). CDR3 length equals 14 residues. The V gene lost 5 bases and the J gene lost 2 bases, with 9 bases spanning the gap. CDR3 sequence reads: CASSRTANTGELFF. CDR3 nucleotides: TGTGCCAGTAGTCGGACAGCCAACACCGGGGAGCTGTTTTTT.

In its sample, this clonotype was seen many times. The rearrangement uses TRBV2 and TRBJ2-5; 9 positions match TRBD1. Germline values: CDR1 SNHLY, CDR2 FYNNEI. The CDR3 is made up of 15 amino acids. The V segment lost 4 bases and the J segment 5 bases; nucleotides outside the gene matches: 8. CDR3 residues: CASSGRGDRAETQYF. The CDR3 DNA sequence: TGTGCCAGCAGTGGAAGGGGGGACAGGGCCGAGACCCAGTACTTC.

This clonotype has a handful of counts. The chain joins TRBV12-3 or TRBV12-4 to TRBJ2-7; 8 bases match TRBD1. The CDR3 is made up of 15 amino acids. V lost 2 bases, J lost 3 bases, and 6 bases stayed unmatched. The CDR3: CASSLTAGGNYEQYF. In nucleotides, the CDR3 is TGTGCCAGCAGTTTAACGGCAGGGGGCAACTACGAGCAGTACTTC.

This clonotype was seen at least ten times. The rearrangement joins TRBV10-3 to TRBJ2-7; 10 nucleotides agree with TRBD1. CDR3 length equals 16 residues. Losses at the gene ends were 2 bases for V and 7 bases for J; bases not matched to a gene: 11. Germline V gene sequence: CDR1 ENHRY, CDR2 SYGVKD. Here the CDR3 reads CAISETLRQGAGEQYF. As DNA, the CDR3 is TGTGCCATCAGTGAGACATTGAGACAGGGGGCGGGTGAGCAGTACTTC.

This clonotype showed up just a few times. The chain combines TRBV7-2 with TRBJ2-5; 8 nucleotides match TRBD1. CDR1 is SGHTA and CDR2 is FQGNSA in the germline V gene. Trimming at V came to 4 bases and at J to 4 bases, leaving 8 bases not matched to a gene. The CDR3 sequence is 15 residues long. The CDR3, as DNA: TGTGCCAGCAGCTCCCACCAGGGGGCTACAGAGACCCAGTACTTC. Its translation: CASSSHQGATETQYF.

This clonotype occurred many times. The chain joins TRBV6-6 to TRBJ2-3; D remains unclear. With 2 bases removed from V and 1 base from J, the gap between germline ends came to 10 bases. Germline V CDR1 and CDR2: MNHNY, SVGAGI (reference sequence). CDR3 length equals 15 residues. CDR3 residues: CASSYVGGGTDTQYF. CDR3 coding DNA: TGTGCCAGCAGTTACGTGGGCGGCGGCACAGATACGCAGTATTTT.

This clonotype has just a few counts. The chain has TRBV12-5 and TRBJ2-7; 9 nucleotides line up with TRBD1. Looked up from germline, CDR1 is LGHNT and CDR2 is FRNRAP. V gave up 0 bases and J gave up 0 bases; unmatched junction bases: 3. The CDR3 has 16 residues. The CDR3 sequence: CASGLVRDRASYEQYF. The CDR3 nucleotides are TGTGCTAGTGGTTTGGTAAGGGACAGGGCCTCCTACGAGCAGTACTTC.

This clonotype was recorded at least ten times. This chain links TRBV10-3 with TRBJ2-3, with 9 bases identical to TRBD2. Per germline, CDR1 ENHRY and CDR2 SYGVKD. The CDR3 is 16 amino acids. V dropped 4 bases and J dropped 5; count of bases not matched to a gene: 10. The CDR3 sequence: CAISVAGGPYRDTQYF. CDR3 in DNA: TGTGCCATCAGTGTGGCGGGAGGGCCTTATCGAGATACGCAGTATTTT.

This clonotype was seen only a few times. The chain is built from TRBV6-5 and TRBJ2-7; the D gene is possibly TRBD1 (6 bases). The CDR3 sequence is 14 residues long. V lost 6 bases and J 3 bases, leaving 15 bases between the germline ends. CDR1 is MNHEY and CDR2 is SVGAGI in the germline V gene. The CDR3: CASRIRDTDYEQYF. CDR3 DNA: TGTGCCAGCAGGATCCGGGACACGGACTACGAGCAGTACTTC.

This clonotype occurred a few times. This chain links TRBV7-3 with TRBJ1-1; 7 nucleotides agree with TRBD1. Trimming removed 5 bases from V and 0 bases from J; junction bases left unmatched: 3. The CDR3 loop spans 14 amino acids. Germline assignment: CDR1 SGHTA and CDR2 FQGTGA. Here the CDR3 DNA reads TGTGCCAGCAGCCGGGACAGTCTGAACACTGAAGCTTTCTTT. Its translation is CASSRDSLNTEAFF.

The V and J genes are TRBV28 and TRBJ2-3, with 9 bases aligning to TRBD2. V was clipped by 5 bases and J by 2 bases; unmatched bases: 2. The CDR3 consists of 14 residues. Germline V CDR1 and CDR2: MDHEN, SYDVKM. CDR3 loop: CASSAGGSTDTQYF. The CDR3 nucleotides read TGTGCCAGCAGTGCGGGAGGGTCCACAGATACGCAGTATTTT.

This clonotype was seen repeatedly, ten times or more. J is TRBJ1-5 and V is TRBV7-9; weak D call: TRBD1 (5 bases). Between the trimmed V and J ends, which lost 5 bases and 3 bases, there was a span of 17 bases. Germline V lookup: CDR1 SEHNR, CDR2 FQNEAQ (reference sequence). The CDR3 runs to 16 residues. The CDR3 reads CASSPSPGRDNQPQHF. CDR3 bases: TGTGCCAGCAGCCCCTCACCGGGACGAGACAATCAGCCCCAGCATTTT.

The chain links TRBV12-3 or TRBV12-4 to TRBJ2-7, with a weak D call TRBD1 (5 bases). Trimming shortened V by 5 bases and J by 3 bases, and 11 bases separated the two germline ends. The CDR3 covers 13 residues. CDR3 coding DNA: TGTGCCAGCAGTCGGGCCGACAGCTACGAGCAGTACTTC. Translating gives CASSRADSYEQYF.

A word on this clonotype: A much larger clone sits a single nucleotide away, making a read error possible. The chain uses TRBV15 and TRBJ2-1; the D is unclear. The CDR3 totals 17 residues. Germline-derived CDR1 and CDR2 are LNHNV and YYDKDF (reference sequence). Written as DNA, the CDR3 is TGTGCCACCAGCAGAGATGGGGTCCTGGTCCCCTACAATGAGCAGTGCTTC. Translation: CATSRDGVLVPYNEQCF.

This clonotype was seen repeatedly, ten times or more. The V call is TRBV18, the J call TRBJ2-3; 11 bases match TRBD1. The length of the CDR3 is 15 residues. The ends lost 3 bases at V and 3 bases at J; junction bases unmatched: 2. Germline CDR1 reads KGHSH; CDR2 reads LQKENI. CDR3: CASSPGQGVTDTQYF. The CDR3 DNA is TGTGCCAGCTCACCGGGACAGGGGGTGACAGATACGCAGTATTTT.

This clonotype was seen a handful of times. The chain joins TRBV28 to TRBJ1-1, with no clear D. The CDR3 has 12 amino acids. Looked up from germline, CDR1 is MDHEN and CDR2 is SYDVKM. V gave up 9 bases and J gave up 5 bases, with 13 bases separating them. The CDR3 sequence is CASLVKSTEAFF. Written as DNA, the CDR3 is TGTGCCAGTCTGGTGAAAAGTACTGAAGCTTTCTTT.

The chain employs TRBV7-2 and TRBJ2-1; 9 bases map to TRBD2. CDR1 is SGHTA, CDR2 FQGNSA, per germline. V was clipped by 1 base and J by 7 bases; unmatched bases: 5. The CDR3 runs to 15 residues. CDR3 DNA: TGTGCCAGCAGCTTAGAGGCGGGAGGGCATAATGAGCAGTTCTTC. This codes for CASSLEAGGHNEQFF.

A remark on this clonotype: Compared with germline, one end of the junction differs, possibly owing to a read error. The chain recombines TRBV6-5 with TRBJ1-3; TRBD1 might be the D (5 bases). Germline V CDR1 and CDR2: MNHEY, SVGAGI. This CDR3 is built from 14 residues. CDR3 sequence: CASRLSGSENTIYF. The CDR3 DNA reads as TGTGCCAGCAGATTATCAGGGTCTGAAAACACCATATATTTT.

The chain links TRBV12-3 or TRBV12-4 to TRBJ2-7, with a possible D match to TRBD2 (6 bases). The CDR3 is 13 amino acids. Deletions cut 6 bases from V and 3 bases from J, with 12 bases between. The CDR3 sequence: CASSGSGYYEQYF. The CDR3 region has the DNA TGTGCCAGCAGCGGTAGCGGCTACTACGAGCAGTACTTC.

V gene TRBV12-3 or TRBV12-4 combines with J gene TRBJ1-5; D might be TRBD1 (5 bases). The CDR3 has 14 amino acids. The V gene lost 3 bases and the J gene lost 2 bases, with 8 bases spanning the gap. The CDR3 nucleotides read TGTGCCAGCAGTTTTCTGGGACGCAATCAGCCCCAGCATTTT. The encoded protein is CASSFLGRNQPQHF.

The V call is TRBV7-9, the J call TRBJ1-4, with D possibly TRBD1 on 5 matching bases. The CDR3 spans 14 residues. V was clipped by 3 bases and J by 8 bases, with 13 bases between them. Germline CDR1 SEHNR, CDR2 FQNEAQ (reference sequence). DNA of the CDR3: TGTGCCAGCAGCTTGGCGTTACGGGACGAAAAACTGTTTTTT. Its translation: CASSLALRDEKLFF.

This clonotype was counted at least ten times. V gene TRBV7-2 combines with J gene TRBJ2-7, with TRBD1 identical over 9 bases. CDR1 is SGHTA, CDR2 FQGNSA, per germline. This CDR3 contains 15 residues. V lost 5 bases to trimming and J lost 5 bases; unmatched junction nucleotides: 10. CDR3 in amino acids: CASSTTGTGFDEQYF. CDR3 nucleotides: TGTGCCAGCAGCACTACCGGGACAGGGTTCGACGAGCAGTACTTC.

This clonotype was detected many times. This chain joins TRBV19 and TRBJ1-3; D not resolved. V was shortened by 2 bases and J by 0 bases, with 5 bases between the two germline ends. There are 14 residues in the CDR3. Germline-derived CDR1 and CDR2 are LNHDA and SQIVND (reference sequence). CDR3 region: CASSIRASGNTIYF. Here the CDR3 DNA reads TGTGCCAGTAGTATACGGGCCTCTGGAAACACCATATATTTT.

This clonotype occurred a few times. The chain recombines TRBV11-3 with TRBJ2-1, with 9 bases that match TRBD2. CDR1 and CDR2 from the germline V gene are SGHNT and YENEEA. J lost 5 bases, V lost 5 bases, and 7 bases had no gene match. This CDR3 is built from 15 residues. The CDR3 is CASSPSGRIHNEQFF. The CDR3 coding sequence is TGTGCCAGCAGCCCCAGCGGGAGGATCCACAATGAGCAGTTCTTC.

In its sample, this clonotype was seen many times. This chain uses TRBV12-3 or TRBV12-4 with TRBJ2-1, with D perhaps matching TRBD2 (5 bases). The CDR3 has 15 amino acids. The V and J ends lost 6 bases and 5 bases respectively, with 17 bases between them. This chain's CDR3 is CASSRVGGFDNEQFF. The CDR3 region has the DNA TGTGCCAGCAGCAGAGTAGGAGGATTCGACAATGAGCAGTTCTTC.

This clonotype was seen repeatedly, ten times or more. The J gene is TRBJ1-2, the V gene TRBV12-3 or TRBV12-4; unclear D gene. With 2 bases removed from V and 2 bases from J, the gap between germline ends came to 9 bases. The CDR3 extends over 14 amino acids. CDR3 amino acids: CASSLTAPNYGYTF. CDR3 bases: TGTGCCAGCAGTTTAACCGCTCCCAACTATGGCTACACCTTC.

V usage is TRBV29-1 and J usage is TRBJ2-7; D is unresolved. Germline V gene sequence: CDR1 SQVTM, CDR2 ANQGSEA. The CDR3 covers 13 residues. V gave up 7 bases and J gave up 3 bases, with 16 bases separating them. The CDR3 DNA reads TGCAGCGCCGTACCAGGACGGAACTACGAGCAGTACTTC. It encodes CSAVPGRNYEQYF.

This clonotype was seen only a few times. J is TRBJ1-5 and V is TRBV2; TRBD1 matches 7 bases. CDR3 size: 14 residues. Losses at the gene ends were 6 bases for V and 5 bases for J; bases not matched to a gene: 7. CDR1 is SNHLY, CDR2 FYNNEI, per germline. The CDR3 DNA reads TGTGCCAGCAGGGCGCAGGGGGGGGATCAGCCCCAGCATTTT. It codes for CASRAQGGDQPQHF.